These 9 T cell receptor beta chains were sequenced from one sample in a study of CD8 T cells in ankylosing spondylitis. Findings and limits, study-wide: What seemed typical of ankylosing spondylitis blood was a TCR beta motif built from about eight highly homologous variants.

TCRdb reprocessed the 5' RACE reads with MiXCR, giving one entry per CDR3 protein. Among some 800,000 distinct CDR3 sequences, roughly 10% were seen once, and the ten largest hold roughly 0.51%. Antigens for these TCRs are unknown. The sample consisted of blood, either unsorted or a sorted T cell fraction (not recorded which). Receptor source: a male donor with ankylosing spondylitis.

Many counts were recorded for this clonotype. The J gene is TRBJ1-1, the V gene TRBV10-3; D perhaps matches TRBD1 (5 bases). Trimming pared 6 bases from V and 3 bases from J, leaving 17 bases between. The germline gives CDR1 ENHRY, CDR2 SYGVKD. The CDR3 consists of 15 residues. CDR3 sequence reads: CAIRDIYTGDTEAFF. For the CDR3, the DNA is TGTGCCATCAGGGATATCTACACGGGGGACACTGAAGCTTTCTTT.

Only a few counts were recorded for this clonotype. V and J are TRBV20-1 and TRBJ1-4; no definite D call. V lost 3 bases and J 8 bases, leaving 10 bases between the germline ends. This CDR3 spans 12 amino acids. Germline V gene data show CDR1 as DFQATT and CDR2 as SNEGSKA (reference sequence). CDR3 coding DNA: TGCAGTGCTAGTAGAATGGGAGAAAAACTGTTTTTT. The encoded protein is CSASRMGEKLFF.

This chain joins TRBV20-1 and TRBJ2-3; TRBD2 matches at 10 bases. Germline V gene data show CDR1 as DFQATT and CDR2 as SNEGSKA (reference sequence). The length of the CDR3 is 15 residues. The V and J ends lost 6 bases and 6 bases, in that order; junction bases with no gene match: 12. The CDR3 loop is CSATLAGWLGDTQYF. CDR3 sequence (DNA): TGCAGTGCAACACTAGCGGGGTGGTTGGGCGATACGCAGTATTTT.

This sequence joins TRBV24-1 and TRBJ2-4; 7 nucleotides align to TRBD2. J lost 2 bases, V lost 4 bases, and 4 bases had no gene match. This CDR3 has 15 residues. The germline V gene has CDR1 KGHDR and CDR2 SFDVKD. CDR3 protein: CATSDSGDPKNIQYF. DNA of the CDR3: TGTGCCACCAGTGACAGCGGGGATCCCAAAAACATTCAGTACTTC.

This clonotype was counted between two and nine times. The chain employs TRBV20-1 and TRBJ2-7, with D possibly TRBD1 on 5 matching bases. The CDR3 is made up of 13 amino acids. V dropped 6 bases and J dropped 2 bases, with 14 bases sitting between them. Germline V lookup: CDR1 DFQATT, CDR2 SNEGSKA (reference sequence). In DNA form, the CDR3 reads TGCAGTGCCGCGACAGCTGCCGCCTACGAGCAGTACTTC. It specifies CSAATAAAYEQYF.

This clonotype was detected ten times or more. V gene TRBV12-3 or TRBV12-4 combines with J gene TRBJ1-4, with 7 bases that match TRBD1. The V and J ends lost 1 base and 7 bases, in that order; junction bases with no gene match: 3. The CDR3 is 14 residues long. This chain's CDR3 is CASSLVQGSEKLFF. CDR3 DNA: TGTGCCAGCAGTTTAGTACAGGGGAGTGAAAAACTGTTTTTT.

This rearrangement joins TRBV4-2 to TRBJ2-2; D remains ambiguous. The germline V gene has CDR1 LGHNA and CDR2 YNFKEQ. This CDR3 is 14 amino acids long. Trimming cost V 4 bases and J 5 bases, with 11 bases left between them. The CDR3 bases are TGTGCCAGCAGCCCAAACATGGGGACCGGGGAGCTGTTTTTT. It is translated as CASSPNMGTGELFF.

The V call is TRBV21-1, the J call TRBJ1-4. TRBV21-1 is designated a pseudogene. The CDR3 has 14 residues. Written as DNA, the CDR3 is TGTGCCAGCAGCAAAGAGGACGGCAGGTTCTTACTGTTTTTT. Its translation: CASSKEDGRFLLFF.

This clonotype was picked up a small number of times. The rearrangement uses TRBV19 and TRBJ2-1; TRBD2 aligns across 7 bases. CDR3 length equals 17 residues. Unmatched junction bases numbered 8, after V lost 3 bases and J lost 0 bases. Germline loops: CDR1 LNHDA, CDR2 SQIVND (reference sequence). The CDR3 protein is CASSIYFGGGSYNEQFF. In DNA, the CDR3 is TGTGCCAGTAGTATTTATTTTGGCGGGGGCTCCTACAATGAGCAGTTCTTC.